These 31 T cell receptor beta chains share one sample of origin, sequenced in a study of cytomegalovirus exposure and HLA in healthy donors. Use of 60 Vbeta and 13 Jbeta primers characterized the PCR. Generated by immunoSEQ multiplex PCR, the TCRdb table keeps only in-frame clones and is missing some. The repertoire holds some 160,000 clones, with around 75% as singletons. Input material: PBMCs. All receptors come from a male donor in good health and CMV-seronegative.

This clone is a singleton in its sample. The rearrangement uses TRBV4-1 and TRBJ1-4; 9 bases match TRBD1. Per germline, CDR1 MGHRA and CDR2 YSYEKL. The CDR3 length is 16 residues. V dropped 4 bases and J dropped 5; count of bases not matched to a gene: 8. CDR3 DNA sequence: TGCGCCAGCAGCCGACGGGACAGGGACCCAAATGAAAAACTGTTTTTT. Translation: CASSRRDRDPNEKLFF.

The CDR3 DNA is TGTGCCAGCAGCTTTCGAGGAACCGGGGAGCTGTTTTTT. Encoded protein: CASSFRGTGELFF. The chain combines TRBV9 with TRBJ2-2; D unclear. CDR1 SGDLS and CDR2 YYNGEE come from the germline V gene. The CDR3 totals 13 residues. Deletions cut 4 bases from V and 5 bases from J, with 9 bases between.

This clone was observed a single time. The gene calls are TRBV27 and TRBJ1-4; D not certain. CDR1 and CDR2 (germline): MNHEY, SMNVEV (reference sequence). The CDR3 is 16 residues long. V dropped 6 bases and J dropped 5 bases, with 19 bases sitting between them. The CDR3 DNA sequence: TGTGCCAGCAGCCGAATGTGGGCAGAATCCAATGAAAAACTGTTTTTT. It codes for CASSRMWAESNEKLFF.

This rearrangement joins TRBV27 to TRBJ1-6, with 7 bases fitting TRBD1. Looked up from germline, CDR1 is MNHEY and CDR2 is SMNVEV (reference sequence). V gave up 8 bases and J gave up 7 bases; unmatched junction bases: 2. The CDR3 extends over 12 amino acids. CDR3 amino acids: CASRDRNSPLHF. The CDR3 coding sequence is TGTGCCAGCCGGGACAGAAATTCACCCCTCCACTTT.

This clone turned up a few times. The V gene is TRBV18, the J gene TRBJ1-5; no clear D gene. With 6 bases removed from V and 4 bases from J, the gap between germline ends came to 13 bases. This CDR3 is 14 amino acids long. Germline CDR1 is KGHSH and CDR2 is LQKENI. The CDR3 sequence is CASSPREGNQPQHF. The CDR3 DNA sequence: TGTGCCAGCTCCCCAAGGGAGGGTAATCAGCCCCAGCATTTT.

This sequence joins TRBV4-1 and TRBJ1-4, with D tentatively TRBD1 (6 bases). CDR1 is MGHRA and CDR2 is YSYEKL in the germline V gene. The CDR3 covers 15 residues. V gave up 3 bases and J gave up 3 bases, with 11 bases separating them. In nucleotides, the CDR3 is TGCGCCAGCAGCCACTGGACAGAGGCTAATGAAAAACTGTTTTTT. Its protein is CASSHWTEANEKLFF.

This chain uses TRBV7-9 with TRBJ1-5; D unresolved. The ends were cut back, 3 bases at V and 7 bases at J, with 10 bases in the middle. The CDR3 is 13 residues long. CDR1 is SEHNR, CDR2 FQNEAQ, per germline (reference sequence). CDR3 residues: CASSFRGSQPQHF. In nucleotides, the CDR3 is TGTGCCAGCAGCTTTAGAGGTTCCCAGCCCCAGCATTTT.

The chain's CDR3 is CASSWGQGDHEQYF. The CDR3 coding sequence is TGCGCCAGCAGCTGGGGACAGGGAGACCACGAGCAGTACTTC. The gene calls are TRBV4-3 and TRBJ2-7; 9 positions agree with TRBD1. The germline V gene encodes CDR1 LGHNA and CDR2 YSLEER. The CDR3 sequence is 14 residues long. The V and J ends lost 5 bases and 5 bases, in that order; junction bases with no gene match: 7.

The V gene is TRBV7-9, the J gene TRBJ2-2, with D perhaps TRBD2 (6 bases). This CDR3 is built from 14 residues. CDR1 and CDR2 from the germline V gene are SEHNR and FQNEAQ (reference sequence). V was clipped by 5 bases and J by 7 bases, with 14 bases between them. The CDR3 DNA reads TGTGCCAGCAGCATCGGGGACTTTTACGGGGAGCTGTTTTTT. Translating gives CASSIGDFYGELFF.

The rearrangement links TRBV10-2 to TRBJ1-1; 9 nucleotides match TRBD1. Germline loops: CDR1 WSHSY, CDR2 SAAADI. Germline trimming cut 3 bases from V and 5 bases from J; bases unmatched to any gene: 4. CDR3 size: 14 residues. The chain's CDR3 is CASSEKDRGTEAFF. The CDR3 nucleotides read TGCGCCAGCAGTGAAAAGGACAGGGGTACTGAAGCTTTCTTT.

This sequence joins TRBV25-1 and TRBJ2-5, with D perhaps TRBD1 (6 bases). There are 15 residues in the CDR3. The V gene lost 4 bases and the J gene lost 1 base, with 13 bases spanning the gap. From germline, CDR1 is MGHDK and CDR2 SYGVNS. For the CDR3, the DNA is TGTGCCAGCAGTGTTGGTGGGGGCATCCAAGAGACCCAGTACTTC. Amino acids: CASSVGGGIQETQYF.

This clone is a singleton in its sample. The CDR3 is CASSFQTGGNNEAFF. The CDR3 DNA follows: TGCGCCAGCAGCTTTCAGACAGGGGGGAATAATGAAGCTTTCTTT. The chain is built from TRBV5-1 and TRBJ1-1; 9 positions match TRBD1. Per germline, CDR1 SGHRS and CDR2 YFSETQ. The junction had 9 bases not matched to a gene; V was cut back by 2 bases and J by 7 bases. The CDR3 is made up of 15 amino acids.

V and J are TRBV9 and TRBJ2-2; D gene unclear. The CDR3 is 13 amino acids. CDR1 is SGDLS and CDR2 is YYNGEE in the germline V gene. V gave up 4 bases and J gave up 8 bases, with 12 bases separating them. This chain's CDR3 is CASSPYLLGELFF. CDR3 in DNA: TGTGCCAGCAGCCCGTACTTGTTGGGGGAGCTGTTTTTT.

The chain uses TRBV5-1 and TRBJ2-5; D is unresolved. The CDR3 length is 13 residues. CDR1 is SGHRS and CDR2 is YFSETQ in the germline V gene. V was pared by 3 bases and J by 2 bases, with 8 bases between. The CDR3 coding sequence is TGCGCCAGCAGCTATACTCCGCAAGAGACCCAGTACTTC. Translated: CASSYTPQETQYF.

This clone was detected only a few times. The chain carries TRBV5-1 and TRBJ1-1; 8 bases fit TRBD1. Germline V CDR1 and CDR2: SGHRS, YFSETQ. The CDR3 extends over 14 amino acids. Losses at the gene ends were 3 bases for V and 5 bases for J; bases not matched to a gene: 6. The CDR3 here is CASSSQGARTEAFF. CDR3 sequence (DNA): TGCGCCAGCAGCTCCCAGGGGGCGCGAACTGAAGCTTTCTTT.

This rearrangement joins TRBV7-2 to TRBJ2-5, with D uncertain. The CDR3 sequence is 13 residues long. Deletions cut 3 bases from V and 5 bases from J, with 10 bases between. Germline V lookup: CDR1 SGHTA, CDR2 FQGNSA. The CDR3, as DNA: TGTGCCAGCAGCTTTATGGCGGCGGAGACCCAGTACTTC. This sequence encodes CASSFMAAETQYF.

J is TRBJ2-7 and V is TRBV5-5; 10 bases fit TRBD1. There are 15 residues in the CDR3. The V and J ends lost 5 bases and 4 bases, in that order; junction bases with no gene match: 9. Germline assignment: CDR1 SGHKS and CDR2 YYEKEE (reference sequence). CDR3 bases: TGTGCCAGCAGTTATTTCCCGGGACAGGGGTACGAGCAGTACTTC. Translating it yields CASSYFPGQGYEQYF.

This clone was observed once. The chain is built from TRBV6-5 and TRBJ1-5; D unresolved. The germline CDR1 and CDR2 sequences are MNHEY and SVGAGI. The CDR3 sequence is 11 residues long. V lost 5 bases to trimming and J lost 6 bases, with 5 bases between them. CDR3 sequence: CASSERQPQHF. The CDR3 DNA follows: TGTGCCAGCAGTGAGCGTCAGCCCCAGCATTTT.

The chain is built from TRBV5-6 and TRBJ2-7; 15 bases align to TRBD2. There are 16 residues in the CDR3. V shed 3 bases, J shed 4 bases, and the junction held 5 bases outside the gene matches. The V gene's germline CDR1 is SGHDT and CDR2 YYEEEE. The CDR3 DNA follows: TGTGCCAGCAGCTCCCGGACTAGCGGGGGGGGTTACGAGCAGTACTTC. This gives the protein CASSSRTSGGGYEQYF. Using reference TRBV5-6 and TRBJ2-7 for the parts outside the CDR3, the full variable domain is DAGVTQSPTHLIKTRGQQVTLRCSPKSGHDTVSWYQQALGQGPQFIFQYYEEEERQRGNFPDRFSGHQFPNYSSELNVNALLLGDSALYLCASSSRTSGGGYEQYFGPGTRLTVT.

V usage is TRBV19 and J usage is TRBJ1-1, with 10 bases identical to TRBD1. The CDR3 contains 13 residues. Germline-derived CDR1 and CDR2 are LNHDA and SQIVND (reference sequence). Trimming cost V 5 bases and J 6 bases; bases outside gene matches: 3. The CDR3 DNA sequence: TGTGCCAGTAGTCCGGGACAGGGGTCTGAAGCTTTCTTT. This codes for CASSPGQGSEAFF.

The chain joins TRBV15 to TRBJ2-2; possible D gene TRBD1, 6 bases. V gave up 0 bases and J gave up 4 bases, with 12 bases separating them. The germline V gene has CDR1 LNHNV and CDR2 YYDKDF (reference sequence). This CDR3 has 16 residues. The CDR3 sequence: CATSRDRDRSTGELFF. For the CDR3, the DNA is TGTGCCACCAGCAGAGATCGAGACAGGTCCACCGGGGAGCTGTTTTTT.

Only one count was recorded for this clone. The chain combines TRBV10-3 with TRBJ1-1; D uncertain. V was trimmed by 6 bases and J by 1 base, leaving 12 bases between them. Germline CDR1 and CDR2: ENHRY and SYGVKD. The CDR3 length is 14 residues. As DNA, the CDR3 is TGTGCCATCAGGTCCTGGGCCTCGAACACTGAAGCTTTCTTT. Translating gives CAIRSWASNTEAFF.

In this sample, this clone turned up once. The chain carries TRBV7-9 and TRBJ2-7, with D possibly TRBD2 on 6 matching bases. CDR1 is SEHNR and CDR2 is FQNEAQ in the germline V gene (reference sequence). The CDR3 sequence is 14 residues long. Trimming cost V 5 bases and J 3 bases, with 14 bases left between them. CDR3 residues: CASSPWGVLYEQYF. The CDR3 nucleotides are TGTGCCAGCAGCCCCTGGGGGGTTCTCTACGAGCAGTACTTC.

Regarding this clone: The identical CDR3 is also encoded by other nucleotide sequences in the sample. J is TRBJ1-6 and V is TRBV7-9, with a tentative D call TRBD1 (6 bases). Deletions cut 5 bases from V and 5 bases from J, with 16 bases between. Germline V gene sequence: CDR1 SEHNR, CDR2 FQNEAQ (reference sequence). CDR3 length: 16 amino acids. The CDR3 region has the DNA TGTGCCAGCAGCCTGATCGAGGCAGGGGATAATTCACCCCTCCACTTT. Protein sequence: CASSLIEAGDNSPLHF.

The genes are TRBV30 and TRBJ1-1, with 7 bases matching TRBD1. Trimming cost V 5 bases and J 4 bases; bases outside gene matches: 4. CDR1 is GTSNPN and CDR2 is SVGIG in the germline V gene (reference sequence). The CDR3 totals 12 residues. The CDR3 is CAWQGGGTEAFF. The CDR3, as DNA: TGTGCCTGGCAGGGGGGCGGCACTGAAGCTTTCTTT.

The J gene is TRBJ2-7, the V gene TRBV7-8, with 8 bases lining up with TRBD1. The germline V gene has CDR1 SGHVS and CDR2 FQNEAQ. V was clipped by 1 base and J by 6 bases; unmatched bases: 8. The CDR3 covers 15 residues. The CDR3 reads CASSLGTGPMGEQYF. The CDR3 DNA follows: TGTGCCAGCAGCTTAGGGACAGGGCCCATGGGCGAGCAGTACTTC.

CDR3 sequence (DNA): TGTGCCAGCAGTGGCCCTAATAGCAATCAGCCCCAGCATTTT. Translated, it gives CASSGPNSNQPQHF. The genes are TRBV2 and TRBJ1-5, with D unclear. Germline V gene lookup returns CDR1 SNHLY and CDR2 FYNNEI. This CDR3 region has 14 residues. The V end lost 4 bases, the J end lost 0 bases, and 7 bases lay between the germline ends.

J is TRBJ2-7 and V is TRBV10-2; perhaps TRBD2 as D (5 bases). Germline V lookup: CDR1 WSHSY, CDR2 SAAADI. V lost 7 bases to trimming and J lost 0 bases, with 13 bases between them. This CDR3 spans 14 amino acids. The chain's CDR3 is CASTLTRASYEQYF. CDR3 nucleotide sequence: TGCGCCAGCACCCTGACGAGGGCCTCCTACGAGCAGTACTTC.

J is TRBJ1-2 and V is TRBV6-6, with D perhaps matching TRBD1 (5 bases). The germline V gene has CDR1 MNHNY and CDR2 SVGAGI (reference sequence). Trimming took 5 bases from V and 7 from J, leaving 11 bases between them. CDR3 length: 12 amino acids. The CDR3 DNA reads TGTGCCAGCAGTAACCAGGGTCCTGGCTACACCTTC. As protein: CASSNQGPGYTF.

The chain links TRBV2 to TRBJ1-5; the D gene is possibly TRBD1 (5 bases). Between the trimmed V and J ends, which lost 3 bases and 2 bases, there was a span of 8 bases. Per germline, CDR1 SNHLY and CDR2 FYNNEI. This CDR3 has 14 amino acids. This CDR3 is CASSDREGNQPQHF. The DNA for the CDR3 is TGTGCCAGCAGTGACAGGGAGGGCAATCAGCCCCAGCATTTT.

The chain joins TRBV5-5 to TRBJ2-7; D perhaps matches TRBD2 (6 bases). Germline CDR1 and CDR2: SGHKS and YYEKEE (reference sequence). The V and J ends lost 0 bases and 6 bases respectively, with 10 bases between them. The CDR3 spans 13 residues. The CDR3 nucleotides read TGTGCCAGCAGCTTGGGGCAGGGAGGCGAGCAGTACTTC. This gives the protein CASSLGQGGEQYF.